This TCR beta chain emerged from a study of blood T cell repertoires in COVID-19. The overall study: The United States, Italy and Spain supplied acute and convalescent COVID-19 samples. Nucleic acid was either cDNA or gDNA, and it came from T cells, B-cell-depleted T cells, or PBMCs.

Deletions cut 0 bases from V and 3 bases from J, with 6 bases between. The CDR3 is 13 residues long. Germline-derived CDR1 and CDR2 are LNHNV and YYDKDF (reference sequence). Authors' processing steps: Estimation of nucleated cell counts relied on the amplification of reference gene primers. TCRdb keeps only in-frame clones here, not all; method: immunoSEQ multiplex PCR. V and J calls and clone size follow that table, whereas D and trimming were derived from the DNA. Of about 99,000 clones in the sample, roughly 91% are singletons; the top ten hold approximately 5.5%. The specimen sequenced was peripheral blood. The chain combines TRBV15 with TRBJ2-7, with a tentative D call TRBD2 (6 bases). The TCR was taken from a human donor in a cohort sampled during active COVID-19. CDR3 in DNA: TGTGCCACCAGCAGAGAGGGACTCTACGAGCAGTACTTC. This sequence encodes CATSREGLYEQYF.